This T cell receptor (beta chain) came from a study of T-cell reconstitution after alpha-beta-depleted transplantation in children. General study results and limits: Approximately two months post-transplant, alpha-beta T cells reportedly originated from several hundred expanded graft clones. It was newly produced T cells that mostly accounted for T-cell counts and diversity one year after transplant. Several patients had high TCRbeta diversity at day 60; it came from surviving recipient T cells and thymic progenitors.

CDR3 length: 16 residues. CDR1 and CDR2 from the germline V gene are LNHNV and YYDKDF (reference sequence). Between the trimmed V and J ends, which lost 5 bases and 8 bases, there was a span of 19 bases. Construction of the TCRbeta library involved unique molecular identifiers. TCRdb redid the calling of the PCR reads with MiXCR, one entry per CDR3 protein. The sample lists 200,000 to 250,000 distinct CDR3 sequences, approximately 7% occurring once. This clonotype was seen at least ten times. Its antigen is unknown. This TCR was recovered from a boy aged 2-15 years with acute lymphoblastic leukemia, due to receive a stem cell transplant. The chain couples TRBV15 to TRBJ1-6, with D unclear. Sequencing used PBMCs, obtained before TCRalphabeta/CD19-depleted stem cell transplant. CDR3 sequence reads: CATSLFVDPADSPLHF. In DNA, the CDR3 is TGTGCCACCAGCCTGTTTGTGGACCCGGCGGATTCACCCCTCCACTTT.